The rows below give T cell receptor beta chains drawn from one sample of a study of shared clonotypes between healthy human individuals. Method: immunoSEQ multiplex PCR; TCRdb's copy keeps in-frame clones and lacks some. Of some 1 million clones listed, roughly 80% are singletons. Specimen: memory CD4+ T cells sorted from blood. The receptors derive from a man younger than 30 in good health. Both conserved end residues are part of each CDR3. A D gene is named only where the DNA matches it firmly. Some rows have no size entry. The others give once, few or many, or a class for an expanded clone.

J gene,D gene,clone size,V gene,CDR3 protein,CDR3 DNA
TRBJ1-2,TRBD1,-,TRBV19,CASSIDDRAGGYTF,TGTGCCAGTAGTATAGACGACAGGGCCGGCGGCTACACCTTC
TRBJ1-2,TRBD1,-,TRBV19,CASSLGTGTNYGYTF,TGTGCCAGTAGTCTAGGGACAGGGACTAACTATGGCTACACCTTC
TRBJ1-2,-,-,TRBV20-1,CSARSKGYTF,TGCAGTGCTAGAAGCAAGGGCTACACCTTC
TRBJ1-4,TRBD1,-,TRBV9,CASSPGGQTNEKLFF,TGTGCCAGCAGCCCCGGGGGACAGACTAATGAAAAACTGTTTTTT
TRBJ1-5,-,-,TRBV4-1,CASSQGAVLGQPQHF,TGCGCCAGCAGCCAAGGGGCCGTCCTAGGTCAGCCCCAGCATTTT
TRBJ2-7,-,-,TRBV5-1,CASSLEGPSEQYF,TGCGCCAGCAGCTTGGAAGGACCGAGCGAGCAGTACTTC
TRBJ2-1,TRBD2,-,TRBV9,CASSVGGAGGLNEQFF,TGTGCCAGCAGCGTAGGAGGAGCGGGGGGGCTCAATGAGCAGTTCTTC
TRBJ2-3,-,many,TRBV30,CAWSVPGGLVGDTQYF,TGTGCCTGGAGTGTACCCGGAGGGCTGGTGGGGGATACGCAGTATTTT
TRBJ2-3,-,-,TRBV5-6,CASSTTGLATDTQYF,TGTGCCAGCAGCACGACGGGTCTAGCCACAGATACGCAGTATTTT
TRBJ2-2,-,-,TRBV7-9,CASSSDRNTGELFF,TGTGCCAGCAGCTCAGACAGAAACACCGGGGAGCTGTTTTTT
TRBJ2-5,-,-,TRBV5-6,CASRLRGVETQYF,TGTGCCAGCAGGTTACGGGGTGTGGAGACCCAGTACTTC
TRBJ2-7,-,-,TRBV6-5,CASSYQHGSYEQYF,TGTGCCAGCAGTTACCAACACGGAAGCTACGAGCAGTACTTC
TRBJ2-3,TRBD2,-,TRBV5-1,CASSPLAGRTDTQYF,TGCGCCAGCAGCCCACTAGCGGGTCGCACAGATACGCAGTATTTT
TRBJ2-5,-,-,TRBV29-1,CSVDWGEAQYF,TGCAGCGTTGATTGGGGTGAAGCCCAGTACTTC
TRBJ2-3,-,-,TRBV2,CASSSTDTQYF,TGTGCCAGCAGCAGCACAGATACGCAGTATTTT
TRBJ2-1,TRBD2,once,TRBV11-1,CASSQTTSGGANEQFF,TGTGCCAGCAGCCAGACGACTAGCGGGGGGGCAAATGAGCAGTTCTTC
TRBJ1-5,TRBD1,-,TRBV6-1,CASSDRVQPQHF,TGTGCCAGCAGCGACAGGGTGCAGCCCCAGCATTTT
TRBJ1-2,TRBD1,once,TRBV9,CASSAGQGRANYGYTF,TGTGCCAGCAGCGCGGGACAGGGTCGTGCTAACTATGGCTACACCTTC
TRBJ2-5,TRBD1,-,TRBV9,CASSVGGQGVVETQYF,TGTGCCAGCAGCGTTGGGGGACAGGGGGTAGTAGAGACCCAGTACTTC
TRBJ1-6,-,-,TRBV5-1,CASSSDGNYNSPLHF,TGCGCCAGCAGTTCTGACGGAAACTATAATTCACCCCTCCACTTT
TRBJ2-1,TRBD2,-,TRBV28,CASSPGGGGYHEQFF,TGTGCCAGCAGTCCCGGCGGCGGGGGGTACCATGAGCAGTTCTTC
TRBJ2-2,-,few,TRBV19,CASSIAETGELFF,TGTGCCAGTAGTATTGCGGAGACCGGGGAGCTGTTTTTT
TRBJ2-1,TRBD2,many,TRBV9,CASSVSLAGAAYNEQFF,TGTGCCAGCAGCGTTTCCTTAGCGGGGGCGGCCTACAATGAGCAGTTCTTC
TRBJ2-7,TRBD1,-,TRBV6-1,CASSPRTGGLYEQYF,TGTGCCAGCAGTCCCCGGACAGGGGGCCTCTACGAGCAGTACTTC
TRBJ1-2,-,-,TRBV7-9,CASSSIGGGGYTF,TGTGCCAGCAGCTCAATCGGGGGAGGCGGCTACACCTTC